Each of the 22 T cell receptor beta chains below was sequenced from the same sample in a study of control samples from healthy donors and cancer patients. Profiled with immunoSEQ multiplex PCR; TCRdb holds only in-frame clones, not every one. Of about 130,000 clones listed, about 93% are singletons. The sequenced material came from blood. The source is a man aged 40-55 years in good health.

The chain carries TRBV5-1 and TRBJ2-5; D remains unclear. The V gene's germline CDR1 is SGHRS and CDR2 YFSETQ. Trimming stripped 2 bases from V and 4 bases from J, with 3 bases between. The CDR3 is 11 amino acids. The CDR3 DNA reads TGCGCCAGCAGCTTTTTAGAGACCCAGTACTTC. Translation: CASSFLETQYF.

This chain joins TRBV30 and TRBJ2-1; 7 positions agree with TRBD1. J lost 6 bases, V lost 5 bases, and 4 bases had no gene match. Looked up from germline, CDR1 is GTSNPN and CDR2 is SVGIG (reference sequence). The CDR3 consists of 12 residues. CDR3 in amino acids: CAWSGQSNEQFF. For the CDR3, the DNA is TGTGCCTGGTCGGGACAGTCCAATGAGCAGTTCTTC.

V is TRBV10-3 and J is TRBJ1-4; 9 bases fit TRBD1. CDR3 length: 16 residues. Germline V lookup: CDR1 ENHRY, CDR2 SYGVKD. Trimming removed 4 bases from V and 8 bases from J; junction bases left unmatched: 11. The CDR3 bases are TGTGCCATCAGTGGACCCGGGCGGACAGGGGAAGAAAAACTGTTTTTT. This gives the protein CAISGPGRTGEEKLFF.

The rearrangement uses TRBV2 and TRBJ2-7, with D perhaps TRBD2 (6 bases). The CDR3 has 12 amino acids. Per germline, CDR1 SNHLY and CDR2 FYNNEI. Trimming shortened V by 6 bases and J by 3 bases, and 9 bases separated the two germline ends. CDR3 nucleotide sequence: TGTGCCAGCAGGCGGGACGGCTACGAGCAGTACTTC. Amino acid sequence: CASRRDGYEQYF.

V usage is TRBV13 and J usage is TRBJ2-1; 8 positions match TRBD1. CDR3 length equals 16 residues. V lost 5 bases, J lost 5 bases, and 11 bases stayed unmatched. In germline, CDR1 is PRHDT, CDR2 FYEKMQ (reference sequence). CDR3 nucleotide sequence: TGTGCCAGCAGCCCTACGCTGGACAGGGCCCACAATGAGCAGTTCTTC. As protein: CASSPTLDRAHNEQFF.

The CDR3, as DNA: TGTGCCAGCAGTTACCCAGGACGGATGAACACTGAAGCTTTCTTT. Translation: CASSYPGRMNTEAFF. This sequence joins TRBV6-5 and TRBJ1-1; D not resolved. The CDR3 runs to 15 residues. The germline gives CDR1 MNHEY, CDR2 SVGAGI. V shed 2 bases and J shed 0 bases, with 10 bases lying between them.

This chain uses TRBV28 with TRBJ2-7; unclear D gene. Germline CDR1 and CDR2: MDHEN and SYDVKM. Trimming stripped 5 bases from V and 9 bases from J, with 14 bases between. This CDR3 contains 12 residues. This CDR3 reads CASSPRSSGQYF. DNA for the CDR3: TGTGCCAGCAGTCCCCGGAGCTCGGGGCAGTACTTC. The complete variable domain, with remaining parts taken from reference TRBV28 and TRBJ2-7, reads DVKVTQSSRYLVKRTGEKVFLECVQDMDHENMFWYRQDPGLGLRLIYFSYDVKMKEKGDIPEGYSVSREKKERFSLILESASTNQTSMYLCASSPRSSGQYFGPGTRLTVT.

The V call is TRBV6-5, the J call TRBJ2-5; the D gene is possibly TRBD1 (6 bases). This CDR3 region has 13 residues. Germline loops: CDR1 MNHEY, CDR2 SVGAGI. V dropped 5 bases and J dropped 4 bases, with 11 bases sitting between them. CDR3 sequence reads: CASSTGFIETQYF. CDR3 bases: TGTGCCAGCAGTACAGGGTTTATAGAGACCCAGTACTTC.

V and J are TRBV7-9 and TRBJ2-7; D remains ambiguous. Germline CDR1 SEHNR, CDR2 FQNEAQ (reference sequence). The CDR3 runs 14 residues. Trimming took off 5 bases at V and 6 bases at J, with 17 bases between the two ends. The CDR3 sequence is CASSPYGEVGEQYF. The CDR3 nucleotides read TGTGCCAGCAGCCCCTACGGCGAAGTCGGCGAGCAGTACTTC.

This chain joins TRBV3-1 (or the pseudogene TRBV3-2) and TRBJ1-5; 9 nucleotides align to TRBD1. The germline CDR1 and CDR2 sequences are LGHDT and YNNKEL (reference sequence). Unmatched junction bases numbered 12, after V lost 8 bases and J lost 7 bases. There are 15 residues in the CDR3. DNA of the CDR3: TGTGCCAGCGGCACGCAAGGGGACAGGGAGCAGCCCCAGCATTTT. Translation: CASGTQGDREQPQHF.

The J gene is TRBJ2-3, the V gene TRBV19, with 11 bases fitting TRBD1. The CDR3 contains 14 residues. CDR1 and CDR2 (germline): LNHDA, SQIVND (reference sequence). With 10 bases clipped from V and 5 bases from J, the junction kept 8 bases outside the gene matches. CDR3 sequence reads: CATDKGQGGDTQYF. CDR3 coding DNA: TGTGCCACCGATAAGGGACAGGGGGGAGATACGCAGTATTTT.

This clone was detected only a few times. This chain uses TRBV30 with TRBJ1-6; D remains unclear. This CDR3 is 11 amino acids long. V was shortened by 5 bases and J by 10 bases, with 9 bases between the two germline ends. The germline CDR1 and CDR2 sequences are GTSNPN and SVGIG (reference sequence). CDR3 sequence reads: CAWAHGSPLHF. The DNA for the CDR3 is TGTGCCTGGGCTCACGGGTCACCCCTCCACTTT.

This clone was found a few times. The CDR3 coding sequence is TGTGCCAGCGCGCCGTCGGGGGCGAGCACTGGAAACACCATATATTTT. Encoded protein: CASAPSGASTGNTIYF. The V gene is TRBV9, the J gene TRBJ1-3, with D perhaps matching TRBD1 (6 bases). Germline CDR1 reads SGDLS; CDR2 reads YYNGEE. The CDR3 length is 16 residues. V was clipped by 7 bases and J by 2 bases, with 19 bases between them.

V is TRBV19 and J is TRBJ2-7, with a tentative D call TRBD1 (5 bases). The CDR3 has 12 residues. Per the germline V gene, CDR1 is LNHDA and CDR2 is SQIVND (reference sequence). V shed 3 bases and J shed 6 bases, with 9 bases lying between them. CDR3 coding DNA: TGTGCCAGTAGTATCCCAGGGCGCGAGCAGTACTTC. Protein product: CASSIPGREQYF.

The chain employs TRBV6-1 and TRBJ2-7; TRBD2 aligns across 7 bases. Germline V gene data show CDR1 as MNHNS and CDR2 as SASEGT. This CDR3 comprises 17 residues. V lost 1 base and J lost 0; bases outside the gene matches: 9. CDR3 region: CASSEDPAGISSYEQYF. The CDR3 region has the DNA TGTGCCAGCAGTGAAGATCCAGCGGGGATTTCCTCCTACGAGCAGTACTTC.

The CDR3 region is CASGTGSRNTIYF. The CDR3 nucleotides are TGTGCCAGCGGAACAGGGTCTAGAAACACCATATATTTT. The chain links TRBV7-3 to TRBJ1-3; a weak D match, TRBD1 (6 bases). The germline V and J ends were trimmed by 8 bases and 5 bases, with 13 bases remaining between them. In germline, CDR1 is SGHTA, CDR2 FQGTGA. The CDR3 totals 13 residues.

The CDR3 sequence is CASSLPGKGTEAFF. CDR3 nucleotide sequence: TGCGCCAGCAGTCTACCGGGTAAGGGCACTGAAGCTTTCTTT. V gene TRBV5-1 combines with J gene TRBJ1-1; D gene uncertain. The CDR3 has 14 amino acids. The V end lost 5 bases, the J end lost 4 bases, and 15 bases lay between the germline ends. Germline V gives CDR1 SGHRS, CDR2 YFSETQ.

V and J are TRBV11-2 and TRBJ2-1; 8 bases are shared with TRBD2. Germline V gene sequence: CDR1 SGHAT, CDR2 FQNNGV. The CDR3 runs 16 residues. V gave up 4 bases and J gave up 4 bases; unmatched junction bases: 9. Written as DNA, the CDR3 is TGTGCCAGCAGCTCAACCGGGACTAGTAATTACAATGAGCAGTTCTTC. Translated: CASSSTGTSNYNEQFF.

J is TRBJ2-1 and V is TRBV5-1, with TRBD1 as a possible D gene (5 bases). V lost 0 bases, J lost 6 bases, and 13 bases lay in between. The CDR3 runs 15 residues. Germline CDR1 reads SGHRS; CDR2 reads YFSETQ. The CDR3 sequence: CASSLVRSGPNEQFF. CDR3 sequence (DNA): TGCGCCAGCAGCTTGGTGCGTTCAGGGCCCAATGAGCAGTTCTTC.

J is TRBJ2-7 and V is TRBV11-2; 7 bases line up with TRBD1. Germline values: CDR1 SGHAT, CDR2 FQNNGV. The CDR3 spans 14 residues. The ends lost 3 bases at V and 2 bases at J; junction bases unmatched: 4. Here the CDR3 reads CASSLDRLAYEQYF. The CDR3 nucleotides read TGTGCCAGCAGCTTGGACAGGTTGGCCTACGAGCAGTACTTC.

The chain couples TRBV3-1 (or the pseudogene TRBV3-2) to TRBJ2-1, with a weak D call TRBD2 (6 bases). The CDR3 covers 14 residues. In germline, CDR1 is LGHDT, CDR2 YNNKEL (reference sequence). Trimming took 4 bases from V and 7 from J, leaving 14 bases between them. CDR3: CASSRRLVTNEQFF. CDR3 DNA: TGTGCCAGCAGCCGACGACTAGTGACAAATGAGCAGTTCTTC.

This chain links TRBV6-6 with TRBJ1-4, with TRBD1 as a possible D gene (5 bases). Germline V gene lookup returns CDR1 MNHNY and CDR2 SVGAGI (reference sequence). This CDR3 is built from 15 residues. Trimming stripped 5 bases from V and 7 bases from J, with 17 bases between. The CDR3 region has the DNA TGTGCCAGCAGTGGGCCTCAGGGTGTGAGTGAAAAACTGTTTTTT. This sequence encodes CASSGPQGVSEKLFF.